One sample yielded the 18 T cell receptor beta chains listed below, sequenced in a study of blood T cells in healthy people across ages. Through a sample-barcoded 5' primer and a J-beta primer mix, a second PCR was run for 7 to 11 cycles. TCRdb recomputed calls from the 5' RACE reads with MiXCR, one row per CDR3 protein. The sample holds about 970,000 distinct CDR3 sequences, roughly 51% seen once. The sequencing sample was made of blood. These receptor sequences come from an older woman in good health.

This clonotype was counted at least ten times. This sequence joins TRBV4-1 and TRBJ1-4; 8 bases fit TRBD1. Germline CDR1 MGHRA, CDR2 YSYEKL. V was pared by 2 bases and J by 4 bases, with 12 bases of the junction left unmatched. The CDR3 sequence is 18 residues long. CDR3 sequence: CASSQSPQGTGDNEKLFF. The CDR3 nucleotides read TGCGCCAGCAGCCAAAGTCCACAGGGGACAGGAGATAATGAAAAACTGTTTTTT.

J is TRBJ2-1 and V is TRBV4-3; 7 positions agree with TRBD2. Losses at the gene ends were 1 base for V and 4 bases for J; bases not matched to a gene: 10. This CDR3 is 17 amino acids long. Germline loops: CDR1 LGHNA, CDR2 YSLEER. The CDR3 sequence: CASSQGSVAGAYNEQFF. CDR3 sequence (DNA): TGCGCCAGCAGCCAAGGGTCTGTAGCGGGCGCTTACAATGAGCAGTTCTTC.

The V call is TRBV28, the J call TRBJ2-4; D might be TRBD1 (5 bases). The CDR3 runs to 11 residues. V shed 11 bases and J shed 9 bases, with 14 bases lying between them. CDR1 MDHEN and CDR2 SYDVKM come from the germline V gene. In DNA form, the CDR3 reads TGTGCCCACGGCAGGGTTGGCATTCAGTACTTC. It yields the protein CAHGRVGIQYF.

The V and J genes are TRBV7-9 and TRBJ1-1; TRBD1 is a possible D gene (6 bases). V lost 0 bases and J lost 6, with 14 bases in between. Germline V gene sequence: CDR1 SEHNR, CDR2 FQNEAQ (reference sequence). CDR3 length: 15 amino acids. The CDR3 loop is CASSLAGGTYAEAFF. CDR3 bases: TGTGCCAGCAGCTTAGCAGGGGGAACCTACGCTGAAGCTTTCTTT.

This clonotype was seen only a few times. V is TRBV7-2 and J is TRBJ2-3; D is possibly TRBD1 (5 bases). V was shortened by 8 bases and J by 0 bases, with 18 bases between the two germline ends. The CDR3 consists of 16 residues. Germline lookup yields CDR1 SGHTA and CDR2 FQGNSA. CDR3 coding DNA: TGTGCCAGCTCACCCTGGGGCGGAGCTAGCACAGATACGCAGTATTTT. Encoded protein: CASSPWGGASTDTQYF.

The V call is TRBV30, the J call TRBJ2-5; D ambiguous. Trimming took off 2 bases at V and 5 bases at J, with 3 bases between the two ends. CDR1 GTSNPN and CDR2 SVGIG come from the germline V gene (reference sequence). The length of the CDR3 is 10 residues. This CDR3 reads CAWSIETQYF. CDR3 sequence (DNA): TGTGCCTGGAGTATCGAGACCCAGTACTTC.

In DNA form, the CDR3 reads TGTGCCACCCAGGGCAACTATGGCTACACCTTC. Protein sequence: CATQGNYGYTF. The gene calls are TRBV10-3 and TRBJ1-2, with D possibly being TRBD1 (5 bases). The CDR3 contains 11 residues. CDR1 and CDR2 (germline): ENHRY, SYGVKD. Trimming left V 10 bases short and J 2 bases short, with 8 bases between.

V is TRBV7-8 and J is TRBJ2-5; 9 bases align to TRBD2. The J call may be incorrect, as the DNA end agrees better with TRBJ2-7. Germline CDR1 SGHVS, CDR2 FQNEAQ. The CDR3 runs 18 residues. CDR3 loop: CASSLERTSARVGYEQYF. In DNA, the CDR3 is TGTGCCAGCAGCTTAGAAAGGACTAGCGCCCGAGTGGGTTACGAGCAGTACTTC.

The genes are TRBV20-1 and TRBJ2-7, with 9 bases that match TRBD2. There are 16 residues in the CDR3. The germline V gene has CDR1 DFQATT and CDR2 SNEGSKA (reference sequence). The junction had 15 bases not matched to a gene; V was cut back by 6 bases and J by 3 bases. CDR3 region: CSAAIRGREGLYEQYF. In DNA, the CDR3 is TGCAGTGCCGCCATCCGCGGGCGGGAGGGCCTCTACGAGCAGTACTTC.

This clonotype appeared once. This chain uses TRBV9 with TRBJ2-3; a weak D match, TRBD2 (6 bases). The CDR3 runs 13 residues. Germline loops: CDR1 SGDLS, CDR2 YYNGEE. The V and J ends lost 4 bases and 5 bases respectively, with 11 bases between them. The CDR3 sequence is CASSPATRDTQYF. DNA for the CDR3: TGTGCCAGCAGCCCCGCGACTAGAGATACGCAGTATTTT.

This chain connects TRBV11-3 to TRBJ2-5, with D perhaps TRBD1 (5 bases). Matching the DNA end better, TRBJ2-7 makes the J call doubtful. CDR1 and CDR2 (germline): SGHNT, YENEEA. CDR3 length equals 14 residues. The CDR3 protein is CASSLGRAIDEQYF. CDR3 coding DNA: TGTGCCAGCAGCTTAGGCAGGGCAATTGACGAGCAGTACTTC.

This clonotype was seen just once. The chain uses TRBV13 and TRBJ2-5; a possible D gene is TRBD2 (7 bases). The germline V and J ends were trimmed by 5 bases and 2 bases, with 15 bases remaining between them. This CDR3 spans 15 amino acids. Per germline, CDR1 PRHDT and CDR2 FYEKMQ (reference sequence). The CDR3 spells CASSPRGGTQETQYF. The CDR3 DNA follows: TGTGCCAGCAGCCCAAGGGGGGGGACACAAGAGACCCAGTACTTC.

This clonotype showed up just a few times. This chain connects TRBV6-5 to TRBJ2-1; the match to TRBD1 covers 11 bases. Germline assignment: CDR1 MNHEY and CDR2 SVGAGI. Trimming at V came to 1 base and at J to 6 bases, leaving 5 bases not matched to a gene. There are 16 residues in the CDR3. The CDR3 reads CASSYYSGQGANEQFF. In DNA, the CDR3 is TGTGCCAGCAGTTACTATTCCGGACAGGGGGCCAATGAGCAGTTCTTC.

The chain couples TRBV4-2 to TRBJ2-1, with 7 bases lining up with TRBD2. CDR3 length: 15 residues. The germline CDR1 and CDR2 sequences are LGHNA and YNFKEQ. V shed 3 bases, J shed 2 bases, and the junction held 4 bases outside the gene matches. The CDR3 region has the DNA TGTGCCAGCAGCCAGAAAGGACTAGCCTACAATGAGCAGTTCTTC. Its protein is CASSQKGLAYNEQFF.

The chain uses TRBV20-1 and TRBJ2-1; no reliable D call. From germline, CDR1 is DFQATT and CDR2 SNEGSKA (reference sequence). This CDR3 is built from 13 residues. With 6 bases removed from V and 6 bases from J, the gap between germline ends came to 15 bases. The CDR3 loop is CSAPLRAGNEQFF. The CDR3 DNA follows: TGCAGTGCCCCCCTCCGGGCTGGCAATGAGCAGTTCTTC.

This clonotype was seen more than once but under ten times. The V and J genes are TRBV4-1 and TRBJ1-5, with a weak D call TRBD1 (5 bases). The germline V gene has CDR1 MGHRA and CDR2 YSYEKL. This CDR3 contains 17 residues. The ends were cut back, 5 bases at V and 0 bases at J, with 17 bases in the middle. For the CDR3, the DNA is TGCGCCAGCAGCAAGGCGGGAGGGGCGGATAGCAATCAGCCCCAGCATTTT. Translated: CASSKAGGADSNQPQHF.

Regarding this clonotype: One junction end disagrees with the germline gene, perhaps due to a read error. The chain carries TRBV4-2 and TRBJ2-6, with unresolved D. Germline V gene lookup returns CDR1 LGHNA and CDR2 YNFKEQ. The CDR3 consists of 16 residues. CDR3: CAGSQSQGSGANVLTF. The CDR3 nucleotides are TGTGCCGGCAGCCAATCTCAAGGGTCTGGGGCCAACGTCCTGACTTTC.

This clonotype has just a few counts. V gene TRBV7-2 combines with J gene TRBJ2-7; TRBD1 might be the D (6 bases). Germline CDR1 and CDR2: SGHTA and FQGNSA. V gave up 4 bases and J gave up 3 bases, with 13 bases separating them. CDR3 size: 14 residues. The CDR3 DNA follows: TGTGCCAGCAGCTACTCAACGACAGGCTACGAGCAGTACTTC. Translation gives CASSYSTTGYEQYF.